Below are 3 T cell receptor beta chains sequenced from a single sample in a study of T cells in Graves' hyperthyroidism and ophthalmopathy. It was RNA transcripts that yielded the amplified TCR beta CDR3 regions. The study used the HTBI primer set for a first-round RT-PCR of the TCR CDR3. Each CDR3 protein gets one entry after TCRdb re-called the multiplex PCR reads with MiXCR. The sample lists 500,000 to 600,000 distinct CDR3 sequences, over 15% seen once, with 15% to 20% in the top ten. The sample was blood. The receptors originated from a woman aged 18-35 years with Graves' hyperthyroidism.

As for this clonotype: This may arise from a read error, as a much more abundant clone is one base away. The V gene is TRBV7-9, the J gene TRBJ2-7; perhaps TRBD2 as D (5 bases). The CDR3 consists of 13 residues. Germline CDR1 SEHNR, CDR2 FQNEAQ (reference sequence). This CDR3 is CASSLRHDYEQHF. DNA for the CDR3: TGTGCCAGCAGCCTGAGGCACGACTACGAGCAGCACTTC.

This clonotype showed up many times. The chain recombines TRBV20-1 with TRBJ2-2; D is undetermined. The CDR3 length is 13 residues. The germline gives CDR1 DFQATT, CDR2 SNEGSKA (reference sequence). Trimming removed 3 bases from V and 5 bases from J, with 10 bases in between. CDR3: CSASELTTGELFF. CDR3 bases: TGCAGTGCTAGTGAACTGACTACCGGGGAGCTGTTTTTT.

This clonotype appeared a few times. This chain links TRBV5-5 with TRBJ2-1, with unresolved D. Per the germline V gene, CDR1 is SGHKS and CDR2 is YYEKEE (reference sequence). Trimming cost V 1 base and J 8 bases, with 10 bases left between them. This CDR3 is 13 amino acids long. Here the CDR3 reads CASSLFPGYEQFF. In DNA, the CDR3 is TGTGCCAGCAGCTTGTTCCCGGGCTATGAGCAGTTCTTC.